Following are 9 T cell receptor beta chains from one sample sequenced in a study of blood T cell repertoires in COVID-19. This table comes from immunoSEQ multiplex PCR, and its TCRdb copy is limited to in-frame clones, with some not included. Among 150,000 or so clones listed, less than 90% were seen once. Sequenced input: peripheral blood. Receptors were obtained from a man aged 60 to 75 with acute or convalescent COVID-19.

This chain connects TRBV5-1 to TRBJ2-7, with 9 bases fitting TRBD1. The V gene's germline CDR1 is SGHRS and CDR2 YFSETQ. The CDR3 spans 13 residues. Trimming removed 4 bases from V and 7 bases from J; junction bases left unmatched: 6. CDR3 protein: CASSRGQGQEQYV. In nucleotides, the CDR3 is TGCGCCAGCAGCAGGGGACAGGGACAGGAGCAGTACGTC.

The DNA of the CDR3 is TGTGCCAGCAGCCCTCACCGGCTAGCGGGGGCGGGGCAGTTCTTC. Its protein product is CASSPHRLAGAGQFF. This chain joins TRBV3-1 (or the pseudogene TRBV3-2) and TRBJ2-1, with 10 bases aligning to TRBD2. V was pared by 4 bases and J by 12 bases, with 12 bases of the junction left unmatched. The CDR3 contains 15 residues. CDR1 and CDR2 (germline): LGHDT, YNNKEL (reference sequence).

This chain connects TRBV7-9 to TRBJ1-2; D is ambiguous. CDR1 is SEHNR, CDR2 FQNEAQ, per germline (reference sequence). The ends were cut back, 2 bases at V and 13 bases at J, with 14 bases in the middle. The CDR3 spans 12 residues. DNA for the CDR3: TGTGCCAGCAGCTTAATTATTGGGCACCTCACCTTC. Amino acids: CASSLIIGHLTF.

The chain combines TRBV19 with TRBJ1-2; D call uncertain. Looked up from germline, CDR1 is LNHDA and CDR2 is SQIVND (reference sequence). V lost 2 bases and J lost 6, with 19 bases in between. The CDR3 loop spans 16 amino acids. Here the CDR3 reads CASSIHSVQTKHGYTF. In DNA, the CDR3 is TGTGCCAGTAGTATACACTCGGTTCAGACTAAGCATGGCTACACCTTC.

The V call is TRBV6-6, the J call TRBJ1-1, with D tentatively TRBD1 (6 bases). The CDR3 is 14 residues long. V was clipped by 7 bases and J by 1 base, with 13 bases between them. Germline values: CDR1 MNHNY, CDR2 SVGAGI (reference sequence). The CDR3 region is CASTPGVKNTEAFF. Here the CDR3 DNA reads TGTGCCAGCACCCCAGGGGTTAAGAACACTGAAGCTTTCTTT.

V usage is TRBV27 and J usage is TRBJ2-7, with D possibly matching TRBD2 (5 bases). CDR1 and CDR2 (germline): MNHEY, SMNVEV (reference sequence). The CDR3 contains 13 residues. Trimming took 3 bases from V and 2 from J, leaving 8 bases between them. CDR3: CASSLGRAYEQYF. The CDR3 bases are TGTGCCAGCAGTTTGGGGAGAGCCTACGAGCAGTACTTC.

V usage is TRBV19 and J usage is TRBJ1-1; tentative D call: TRBD1 (6 bases). The CDR3 length is 15 residues. V lost 3 bases, J lost 5 bases, and 16 bases lay in between. The germline CDR1 and CDR2 sequences are LNHDA and SQIVND (reference sequence). The CDR3 loop is CASSIGPGRGTEAFF. The CDR3 DNA is TGTGCCAGTAGTATCGGCCCGGGCAGGGGAACTGAAGCTTTCTTT.

The chain is built from TRBV7-9 and TRBJ2-4; the match to TRBD1 covers 7 bases. The germline V gene encodes CDR1 SEHNR and CDR2 FQNEAQ (reference sequence). CDR3 length: 18 residues. V dropped 6 bases and J dropped 4; count of bases not matched to a gene: 18. CDR3 region: CASSSHGQAVMKKNIQYF. The CDR3 DNA reads TGTGCCAGCAGTAGTCATGGACAGGCTGTCATGAAGAAAAACATTCAGTACTTC.

The rearrangement links TRBV14 to TRBJ2-1, with D unresolved. The germline V and J ends were trimmed by 0 bases and 0 bases, with 9 bases remaining between them. The V gene's germline CDR1 is SGHDN and CDR2 FVKESK. The CDR3 contains 16 residues. In DNA form, the CDR3 reads TGTGCCAGCAGCCAAGATTCCTTATTCTCCTACAATGAGCAGTTCTTC. It encodes CASSQDSLFSYNEQFF. Complete variable domain (other parts from reference TRBV14 and TRBJ2-1): EAGVTQFPSHSVIEKGQTVTLRCDPISGHDNLYWYRRVMGKEIKFLLHFVKESKQDESGMPNNRFLAERTGGTYSTLKVQPAELEDSGVYFCASSQDSLFSYNEQFFGPGTRLTVL.